Listed here is a single T cell receptor beta chain. The sample belongs to a study of blood T cell repertoires in COVID-19. Whole-study context: Donors in the United States, Italy and Spain gave samples during acute or convalescent COVID-19. PBMCs, B-cell-depleted T cells, or T cells were the source of the cDNA or gDNA that made up the material.

Authors' analysis steps: Nucleated cell counts were estimated from reference gene primer amplification. Sequenced by immunoSEQ multiplex PCR; TCRdb stores in-frame clones only, minus some. The D gene and trimming were derived from the DNA, and the V and J assignments and clone size from that table. The repertoire holds 390,000 or so clones, with 86% as singletons. V lost 4 bases and J lost 6, with 10 bases in between. This CDR3 has 13 residues. The germline V gene encodes CDR1 MNHEY and CDR2 SMNVEV (reference sequence). The chain uses TRBV27 and TRBJ2-1, with D perhaps TRBD1 (5 bases). The clonotype was recovered from a woman younger than 45 with active or convalescent COVID-19. Sequenced material: peripheral blood. The CDR3 nucleotides are TGTGCCAGCAGTTACCGCAGGGTCAATGAGCAGTTCTTC. Residues: CASSYRRVNEQFF.